These 9 T cell receptor beta chains were sequenced from one sample in a study of T cell repertoires in cytomegalovirus infection. Their antigens are not known. TCRdb used MiXCR to reprocess the reads, holding one entry per CDR3 protein. The data hold around 900,000 distinct CDR3 sequences, with around 31% observed a single time. The specimen comprised cultured CD8+ T cells from PBMCs, sampled from culture after CMV antigen stimulation. All receptors derive from a human donor in good health (CMV status not recorded). Some clones in this sample may be carry-over from other donors' samples.

This clonotype was counted only a few times. The chain couples TRBV7-4 to TRBJ1-1; D is uncertain. The CDR3 runs to 15 residues. The germline gives CDR1 SGHVT, CDR2 SQSDAQ. Between the trimmed V and J ends, which lost 2 bases and 1 base, there was a span of 11 bases. CDR3 in DNA: TGTGCCAGCAGCTTAACGGGCTTACAGAACACTGAAGCTTTCTTT. Translating gives CASSLTGLQNTEAFF. The whole variable domain, filled in from reference TRBV7-4 and TRBJ1-1, reads GAGVSQSPRYKVAKRGRDVALRCDSISGHVTLYWYRQTLGQGSEVLTYSQSDAQRDKSGRPSGRFSAERPERSVSTLKIQRTEQGDSAVYLCASSLTGLQNTEAFFGQGTRLTVV.

V gene TRBV19 combines with J gene TRBJ1-2; a possible D gene is TRBD1 (6 bases). Germline assignment: CDR1 LNHDA and CDR2 SQIVND (reference sequence). Trimming took off 3 bases at V and 4 bases at J, with 18 bases between the two ends. CDR3 length: 16 amino acids. Written as DNA, the CDR3 is TGTGCCAGTAGTATGATGTGGGGGGCCAACCCCTATGGCTACACCTTC. It translates to CASSMMWGANPYGYTF.

The rearrangement uses TRBV7-6 and TRBJ2-6, with D perhaps being TRBD1 or TRBD2 (5 bases each). The CDR3 extends over 18 amino acids. Germline CDR1 SGHVS, CDR2 FNYEAQ. The V end lost 1 base, the J end lost 1 base, and 14 bases lay between the germline ends. CDR3 residues: CASSLGDGGDSGANVLTF. CDR3 DNA sequence: TGTGCCAGCAGCTTAGGGGACGGAGGAGATTCTGGGGCCAACGTCCTGACTTTC.

This clonotype appeared a few times. The CDR3 bases are TGTGCCAGCAGTAGTAGGGCAGGGGGCTACTATGGCTACACCTTC. It yields the protein CASSSRAGGYYGYTF. This chain links TRBV28 with TRBJ1-2, with 8 bases aligning to TRBD1. The CDR3 sequence is 15 residues long. Per germline, CDR1 MDHEN and CDR2 SYDVKM. V lost 5 bases and J lost 3; bases outside the gene matches: 8.

This clonotype was detected many times. V gene TRBV7-8 combines with J gene TRBJ2-7; D possibly matches TRBD1 or TRBD2 (5 bases each). The germline V gene has CDR1 SGHVS and CDR2 FQNEAQ. The CDR3 is 13 amino acids. The V end lost 7 bases, the J end lost 4 bases, and 14 bases lay between the germline ends. CDR3 protein: CASTAGDVYEQYF. The CDR3 nucleotides read TGTGCCAGCACCGCTGGGGACGTGTACGAGCAGTACTTC.

The rearrangement uses TRBV4-1 and TRBJ2-1; 8 bases are a match to TRBD1. This CDR3 has 16 amino acids. The germline gives CDR1 MGHRA, CDR2 YSYEKL. Germline trimming cut 0 bases from V and 7 bases from J; bases unmatched to any gene: 8. This CDR3 is CASSQDPGQGGNEQFF. CDR3 coding DNA: TGCGCCAGCAGCCAAGATCCCGGACAGGGCGGGAATGAGCAGTTCTTC.

This clonotype was detected many times. The CDR3 reads CASSSPGAQETQYF. The CDR3 DNA reads as TGTGCCAGCAGTTCGCCCGGGGCTCAAGAGACCCAGTACTTC. The chain uses TRBV7-2 and TRBJ2-5, with D perhaps given as TRBD1 or TRBD2 (5 bases each). Per the germline V gene, CDR1 is SGHTA and CDR2 is FQGNSA. Trimming took 6 bases from V and 2 from J, leaving 13 bases between them. The CDR3 totals 14 residues.

The genes are TRBV4-2 and TRBJ2-1; TRBD1 aligns across 8 bases. From germline, CDR1 is LGHNA and CDR2 YNFKEQ. Germline trimming cut 7 bases from V and 7 bases from J; bases unmatched to any gene: 9. This CDR3 has 14 residues. The CDR3 here is CASTPGTGGNEQFF. In DNA, the CDR3 is TGTGCCAGCACTCCAGGAACAGGGGGGAATGAGCAGTTCTTC.

CDR3 sequence (DNA): TGTGCCAGCAGCCTACGGGACAGGGTCTACGAGCAGTACTTC. Its translation is CASSLRDRVYEQYF. V and J are TRBV5-5 and TRBJ2-7; 9 positions match TRBD1. This CDR3 comprises 14 residues. CDR1 and CDR2 (germline): SGHKS, YYEKEE (reference sequence). Trimming at V came to 4 bases and at J to 3 bases, leaving 5 bases not matched to a gene. Together with reference TRBV5-5 and TRBJ2-7, the CDR3 gives the full variable domain: DAGVTQSPTHLIKTRGQQVTLRCSPISGHKSVSWYQQVLGQGPQFIFQYYEKEERGRGNFPDRFSARQFPNYSSELNVNALLLGDSALYLCASSLRDRVYEQYFGPGTRLTVT.